The rows below give T cell receptor beta chains drawn from one sample of a study of T cells in Graves' hyperthyroidism and ophthalmopathy. TCRdb ran MiXCR on the multiplex PCR reads and lists one entry per CDR3 protein. The data hold roughly 300,000 distinct CDR3 sequences, with 18% observed a single time. The specimen sequenced was blood. These receptors came from a woman in her forties or fifties with Graves' hyperthyroidism. Both conserved end residues are part of each CDR3. D genes are given only for firm matches. Some rows mark clone size as missing; the rest say once, few, many or name a class of expanded clone.

D,V,J,size,DNA,CDR3
NA,TRBV19,TRBJ2-2,few,TGTGCCAGTAGTTGGTCGGCCGGGGAGCTGTTTTTT,CASSWSAGELFF
NA,TRBV3-1,TRBJ2-2,many,TGTGCCAGCAGCCAAGGCCACGGGGAGCTGTTTTTT,CASSQGHGELFF
NA,TRBV12-3/TRBV12-4,TRBJ1-2,many,TGTGCCAGCAGCCTCGCCAGTGACAGCGGGCCGCGCGGCTACACCTTC,CASSLASDSGPRGYTF
NA,TRBV20-1,TRBJ1-1,few,TGCAGTGCTAGAGGTGGGCAGGGGTCTACTGAAGCTTTCTTT,CSARGGQGSTEAFF
NA,TRBV20-1,TRBJ1-1,many,TGCAGTGCTAGAGCGGGACATATGAACACTGAAGCTTTCTTT,CSARAGHMNTEAFF
NA,TRBV5-6,TRBJ2-5,NA,TGTGCCAGCAGCTTTGAAACATTACAAGAGACCCAGTACTTC,CASSFETLQETQYF
NA,TRBV27,TRBJ1-5,many,TGTGCCAGCAGTCCACTATTCAATCAGCCCCAGCATTTT,CASSPLFNQPQHF
NA,TRBV16,TRBJ1-5,NA,TGTGCCAGCAGCCAATCGAAGCAGGGTAATCAGCCCCAGCATTTT,CASSQSKQGNQPQHF
TRBD1,TRBV28,TRBJ1-6,many,TGTGCCAGCGAGGACAGGCTAGATAATTCACCCCTCCACTTT,CASEDRLDNSPLHF
NA,TRBV19,TRBJ1-1,NA,TGTGCCAGTAGTATGAGAATGGAAGCTTTCTTT,CASSMRMEAFF
NA,TRBV6-4,TRBJ2-2,NA,TGTGCCAGCAGTGACACAGCTGCGAACACCGGGGAGCTGTTTTTT,CASSDTAANTGELFF
NA,TRBV5-1,TRBJ1-2,many,TGCGCCAGCAGCTTGGAGGAACGGAGCGGCTACACCTTC,CASSLEERSGYTF
NA,TRBV28,TRBJ1-5,NA,TGTGCCAGCAGTTTATTCAGCTCGGGAATTCAGCCCCAGCATTTT,CASSLFSSGIQPQHF
TRBD2,TRBV6-1,TRBJ2-1,NA,TGTGCCAGCAGTGAAAGACTAGCGGGGGTCATCAACAATGAGCAGTTCTTC,CASSERLAGVINNEQFF
TRBD1,TRBV7-9,TRBJ2-5,many,TGTGCCAGCAGTTTTACTGTGGGGGACAGCGAGACCCAGTACTTC,CASSFTVGDSETQYF
NA,TRBV6-1,TRBJ1-1,many,TGTGCCAGCAGTGTCGGTCCGGGCCTCTGGAGCACTGAAGCTTTCTTT,CASSVGPGLWSTEAFF
TRBD2,TRBV6-2/TRBV6-3,TRBJ2-7,few,TGTGCCAGCAGTTACCGAACTAGCGCACAATACGAGCAGTACTTC,CASSYRTSAQYEQYF
TRBD1,TRBV6-1,TRBJ1-4,NA,TGTGCCAGCAGTGAAGGAAGCGGGACAGGGGGAAAACTGTTTTTT,CASSEGSGTGGKLFF
NA,TRBV7-9,TRBJ1-2,few,TGTGCCAGCAGCTTAGGGCAGGCGAATGGCTACACCTTC,CASSLGQANGYTF
TRBD2,TRBV5-1,TRBJ2-7,many,TGCGCCAGCAGCACCGACGGGAGGACCTACGAGCAGTACTTC,CASSTDGRTYEQYF
NA,TRBV28,TRBJ2-4,NA,TGTGCCAGCAGTCAGCCGGGTCTAGCCAAAAACATTCAGTACTTC,CASSQPGLAKNIQYF
NA,TRBV15,TRBJ1-2,NA,TGTGCCACCAGCAGAGAAGGGTCTCCCCGTAGAGGCTACACCTTC,CATSREGSPRRGYTF
NA,TRBV2,TRBJ1-3,few,TGTGCCAGCAGTTTTGACGGATCGCGAAACTCTGGAAACACCATATATTTT,CASSFDGSRNSGNTIYF
NA,TRBV24-1,TRBJ2-1,few,TGTGCCACCAGTGACCTGACGGCGAGCTCCTACAATGAGCAGTTCTTC,CATSDLTASSYNEQFF
TRBD1,TRBV6-1,TRBJ2-3,many,TGTGCCAGCGACAGGGCCGCAGATACGCAGTATTTT,CASDRAADTQYF
TRBD2,TRBV3-1,TRBJ2-7,NA,TGTGCCAGCAGCCAATCGGGAGGGTACTACGAGCAGTACTTC,CASSQSGGYYEQYF
NA,TRBV7-8,TRBJ1-6,NA,TGTGCCAGCAGCTTAGGGCATACAGGTGGACAATCACCCCTCCACTTT,CASSLGHTGGQSPLHF
NA,TRBV27,TRBJ1-1,many,TGTGCCAGCAGTCCCTGGGACCATTACGAAGCTTTCTTT,CASSPWDHYEAFF
TRBD2,TRBV24-1,TRBJ2-1,NA,TGTGCCACCAGTGATTACCAAGCGGGAGGGACTGATGAGCAGTTCTTC,CATSDYQAGGTDEQFF
NA,TRBV7-9,TRBJ2-7,few,TGTGCCAGCAGCTTGACAGTGGGCCCCTACGAGCAGTACTTC,CASSLTVGPYEQYF
NA,TRBV4-1,TRBJ1-4,few,TGCGCCAGCAGTCCAAGCGGGGCTTCAGGAGGTGAAAAACTGTTTTTT,CASSPSGASGGEKLFF
NA,TRBV2,TRBJ2-5,many,TGTGCCAGCAGGGGGCAGGGATTCGTGGGGGAGACCCAGTACTTC,CASRGQGFVGETQYF
TRBD1,TRBV11-2,TRBJ2-7,many,TGTGCCAGCAGCTCAGGACAGGGATCCCGCGAGCAGTACTTC,CASSSGQGSREQYF
TRBD1,TRBV7-3,TRBJ2-1,NA,TGTGCCAGCAGCCTAACCCCGACGGGACAGGGGGTGGGCAATGAGCAGTTCTTC,CASSLTPTGQGVGNEQFF
NA,TRBV10-3,TRBJ2-3,many,TGTGCCATCAGTGAGTCTGGGGGGCGCACAGATACGCAGTATTTT,CAISESGGRTDTQYF
NA,TRBV7-9,TRBJ1-4,NA,TGTGCCAGCAGCTTAGGTTGGACCGAGGAAAAACTGTTTTTT,CASSLGWTEEKLFF
NA,TRBV5-1,TRBJ2-3,many,TGCGCCAGCAGCCGATCGGGGTTTCCCACAGATACGCAGTATTTT,CASSRSGFPTDTQYF
TRBD1,TRBV2,TRBJ2-2,NA,TGTGCCAGCAAGGACAGGGGGCTAACCGGGGAGCTGTTTTTT,CASKDRGLTGELFF
TRBD2,TRBV20-1,TRBJ2-5,few,TGCAGTGCAGGAGGGACTAGCATAAAGACCCAGTACTTC,CSAGGTSIKTQYF
TRBD2,TRBV7-9,TRBJ2-7,few,TGTGCCAGCAGCCTTCCGCGGAGTCCAGCCGGGACTAGCTCCTACGAGCAGTACTTC,CASSLPRSPAGTSSYEQYF
NA,TRBV30,TRBJ2-2,once,TGTGCCTGGAGTGTAGCAGGGTTATCCGGGGAGCTGTTTTTT,CAWSVAGLSGELFF
NA,TRBV2,TRBJ1-1,many,TGTGCCAGCACCCCGCTAAAAACTGAAGCTTTCTTT,CASTPLKTEAFF
NA,TRBV11-2,TRBJ1-1,many,TGTGCCAGCAGTTACACGGGGGGGACTGAAGCTTTCTTT,CASSYTGGTEAFF
TRBD2,TRBV9,TRBJ2-3,many,TGTGCCAGCAGCGCTCGCGGGAGGGGAGATACGCAGTATTTT,CASSARGRGDTQYF
NA,TRBV3-1,TRBJ2-7,many,TGTGCCAGCAGCCAAGGTACACAACTCGAGCAGTACTTC,CASSQGTQLEQYF